What follows is one TCR beta chain and its context. Its antigen is unknown. This specimen comes from a study of T cell responses to AZD1222 COVID-19 vaccine. Sequencing used immunoSEQ multiplex PCR; TCRdb keeps in-frame clones, though not all of them. Seen here are around 94,000 clones, approximately 88% observed once, and the top ten hold around 3.5%. The CDR3 loop spans 16 amino acids. V shed 5 bases, J shed 0 bases, and the junction held 6 bases outside the gene matches. Per the germline V gene, CDR1 is PRHDT and CDR2 is FYEKMQ (reference sequence). Whole-study results and caveats: AZD1222 recipients seropositive at baseline numbered only 5 to 7.

The rearrangement uses TRBV13 and TRBJ2-1; 8 bases agree with TRBD2. The sequences come from peripheral blood, collected on day 0 of AZD1222 vaccination. This receptor was obtained from an adult in good health. The CDR3 DNA follows: TGTGCCAGCAGCCCCAGCGGGGGAGTCTCCTACAATGAGCAGTTCTTC. Its translation: CASSPSGGVSYNEQFF.